Shown below are 9 T cell receptor beta chains from a single sample sequenced in a study of blood T cell repertoires in COVID-19. Assay: immunoSEQ multiplex PCR; the TCRdb copy retains only in-frame clones and omits some. The table has some 180,000 clones, 85% to 90% seen once. Sequencing was done on a sample of peripheral blood. These TCRs come from a woman aged 80 or over with COVID-19, enrolled during active disease.

The rearrangement uses TRBV24-1 and TRBJ1-1; D remains unclear. V dropped 7 bases and J dropped 1 base, with 15 bases sitting between them. Germline V lookup: CDR1 KGHDR, CDR2 SFDVKD. The CDR3 totals 15 residues. This chain's CDR3 is CATRSGRGWNTEAFF. Here the CDR3 DNA reads TGTGCCACCAGATCCGGTAGAGGCTGGAACACTGAAGCTTTCTTT.

The chain joins TRBV6-2 or TRBV6-3 to TRBJ1-1; TRBD1 agrees at 7 bases. The CDR3 extends over 14 amino acids. Losses at the gene ends were 0 bases for V and 12 bases for J; bases not matched to a gene: 10. Germline loops: CDR1 MNHEY, CDR2 SVGEGT. CDR3 protein: CASSYSPTTGEPFF. In DNA form, the CDR3 reads TGTGCCAGCAGTTACTCGCCAACCACAGGGGAGCCTTTCTTT.

V usage is TRBV6-2 or TRBV6-3 and J usage is TRBJ1-2; 7 positions agree with TRBD1. The CDR3 has 14 residues. Germline V gene data show CDR1 as MNHEY and CDR2 as SVGEGT. Trimming removed 5 bases from V and 7 bases from J; junction bases left unmatched: 10. In nucleotides, the CDR3 is TGTGCCAGCAGTAAGACGACAGGGTTATTTGGCTACACCTTC. Its protein product is CASSKTTGLFGYTF.

The chain is built from TRBV7-7 and TRBJ2-1; TRBD2 agrees at 9 bases. From germline, CDR1 is SSHAT and CDR2 FNYEAQ (reference sequence). The CDR3 is made up of 15 amino acids. V was pared by 0 bases and J by 10 bases, with 7 bases of the junction left unmatched. CDR3: CASSLASGRSGEQFF. The CDR3 region has the DNA TGTGCCAGCAGCTTAGCGAGCGGGAGGTCCGGCGAGCAGTTCTTC. Complete variable domain (other parts from reference TRBV7-7 and TRBJ2-1): GAGVSQSPRYKVTKRGQDVTLRCDPISSHATLYWYQQALGQGPEFLTYFNYEAQPDKSGLPSDRFSAERPEGSISTLTIQRTEQRDSAMYRCASSLASGRSGEQFFGPGTRLTVL.

The chain combines TRBV5-4 with TRBJ1-4, with 11 bases fitting TRBD1. V trimming: 4 bases; J trimming: 4 bases; junction bases outside the gene matches: 9. The length of the CDR3 is 17 residues. Germline V CDR1 and CDR2: SGHNT, YYREEE (reference sequence). CDR3 nucleotide sequence: TGTGCCAGCAGCGAAGGGGACAGGGGGAGAAGTAATGAAAAACTGTTTTTT. Its protein product is CASSEGDRGRSNEKLFF.

The chain is built from TRBV19 and TRBJ1-2, with a possible D match to TRBD1 (5 bases). This CDR3 is 14 amino acids long. V was cut by 3 bases and J by 5 bases, with 13 bases left in between. Germline V gene lookup returns CDR1 LNHDA and CDR2 SQIVND (reference sequence). For the CDR3, the DNA is TGTGCCAGTAGTATTCAGGGAACCTCTTATGGCTACACCTTC. It translates to CASSIQGTSYGYTF.

This chain uses TRBV19 with TRBJ1-5, with D uncertain. The V end lost 4 bases, the J end lost 2 bases, and 18 bases lay between the germline ends. The CDR3 totals 17 residues. CDR1 and CDR2 from the germline V gene are LNHDA and SQIVND (reference sequence). CDR3 nucleotide sequence: TGTGCCAGTAGTAGACTGGGTAATGAGAGGGGCAATCAGCCCCAGCATTTT. It yields the protein CASSRLGNERGNQPQHF.

This clone was counted a few times. The V and J genes are TRBV7-2 and TRBJ2-5; no reliable D call. From germline, CDR1 is SGHTA and CDR2 FQGNSA. The CDR3 runs to 13 residues. V was cut by 5 bases and J by 5 bases, with 12 bases left in between. Here the CDR3 reads CASSLWARETQYF. For the CDR3, the DNA is TGTGCCAGCAGCCTGTGGGCACGGGAGACCCAGTACTTC. The variable domain in full, completed from reference TRBV7-2 and TRBJ2-5, reads GAGVSQSPSNKVTEKGKDVELRCDPISGHTALYWYRQSLGQGLEFLIYFQGNSAPDKSGLPSDRFSAERTGGSVSTLTIQRTQQEDSAVYLCASSLWARETQYFGPGTRLLVL.

This sequence joins TRBV4-2 and TRBJ1-5; D gene uncertain. The germline CDR1 and CDR2 sequences are LGHNA and YNFKEQ. The CDR3 spans 12 residues. CDR3 nucleotides: TGTCCCGGTGGAGAGTCCAATCAGCCCCAGCATTTT. It codes for CPGGESNQPQHF.